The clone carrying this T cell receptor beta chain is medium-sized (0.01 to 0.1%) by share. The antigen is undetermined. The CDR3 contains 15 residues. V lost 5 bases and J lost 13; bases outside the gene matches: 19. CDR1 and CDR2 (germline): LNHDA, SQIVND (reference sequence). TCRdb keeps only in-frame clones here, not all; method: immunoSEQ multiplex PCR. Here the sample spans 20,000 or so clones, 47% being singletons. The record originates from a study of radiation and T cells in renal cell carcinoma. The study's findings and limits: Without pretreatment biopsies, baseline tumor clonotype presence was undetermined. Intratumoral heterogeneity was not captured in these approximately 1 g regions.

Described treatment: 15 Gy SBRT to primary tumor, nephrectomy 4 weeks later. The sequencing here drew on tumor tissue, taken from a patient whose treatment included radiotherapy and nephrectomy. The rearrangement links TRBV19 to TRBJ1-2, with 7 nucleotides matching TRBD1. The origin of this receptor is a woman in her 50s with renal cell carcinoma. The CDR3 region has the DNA TGTGCCAGTAGTGCAACTCCGGGACAGTTAGAAAGAGGCACCTTC. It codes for CASSATPGQLERGTF.